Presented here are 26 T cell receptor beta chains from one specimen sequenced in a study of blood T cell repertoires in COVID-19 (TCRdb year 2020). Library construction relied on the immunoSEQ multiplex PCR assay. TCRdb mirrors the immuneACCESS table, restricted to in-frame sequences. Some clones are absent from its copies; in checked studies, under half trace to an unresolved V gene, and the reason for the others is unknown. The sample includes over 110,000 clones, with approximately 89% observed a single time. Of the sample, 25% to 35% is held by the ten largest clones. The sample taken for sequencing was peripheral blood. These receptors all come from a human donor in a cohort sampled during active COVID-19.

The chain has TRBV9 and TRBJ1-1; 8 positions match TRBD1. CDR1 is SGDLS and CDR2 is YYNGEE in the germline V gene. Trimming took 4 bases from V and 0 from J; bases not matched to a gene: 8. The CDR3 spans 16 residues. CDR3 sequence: CASSITGTGVNTEAFF. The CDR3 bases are TGTGCCAGCAGCATAACGGGGACAGGAGTGAACACTGAAGCTTTCTTT.

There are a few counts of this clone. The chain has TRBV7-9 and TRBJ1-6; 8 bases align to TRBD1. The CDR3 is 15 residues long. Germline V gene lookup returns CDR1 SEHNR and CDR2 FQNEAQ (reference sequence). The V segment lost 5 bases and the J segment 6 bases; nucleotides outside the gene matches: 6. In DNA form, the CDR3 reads TGTGCCAGCAGCGGTACAGGGGGGAGTAATTCACCCCTCCACTTT. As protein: CASSGTGGSNSPLHF. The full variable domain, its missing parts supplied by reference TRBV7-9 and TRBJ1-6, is DTGVSQNPRHKITKRGQNVTFRCDPISEHNRLYWYRQTLGQGPEFLTYFQNEAQLEKSRLLSDRFSAERPKGSFSTLEIQRTEQGDSAMYLCASSGTGGSNSPLHFGNGTRLTVT.

For the CDR3, the DNA is TGTGCCAGCAGCCCGACAGGGGGAGGGACTGAAGCTTTCTTT. Residues: CASSPTGGGTEAFF. This chain connects TRBV14 to TRBJ1-1, with TRBD1 identical over 9 bases. Germline-derived CDR1 and CDR2 are SGHDN and FVKESK. The V gene end was trimmed by 4 bases and the J gene end by 5 bases; junction bases not matched to a gene: 5. This CDR3 has 14 residues.

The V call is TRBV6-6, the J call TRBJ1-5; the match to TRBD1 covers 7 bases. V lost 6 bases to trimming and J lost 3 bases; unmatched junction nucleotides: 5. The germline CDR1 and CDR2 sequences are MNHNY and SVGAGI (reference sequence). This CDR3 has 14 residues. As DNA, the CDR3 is TGTGCCAGCAGCTCCGGGACAGTCAATCAGCCCCAGCATTTT. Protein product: CASSSGTVNQPQHF.

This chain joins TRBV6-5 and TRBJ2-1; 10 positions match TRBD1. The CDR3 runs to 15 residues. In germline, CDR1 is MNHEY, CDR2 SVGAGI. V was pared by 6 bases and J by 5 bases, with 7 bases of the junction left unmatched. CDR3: CASRGQGDRHNEQFF. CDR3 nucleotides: TGTGCCAGCAGAGGACAGGGGGATAGACACAATGAGCAGTTCTTC.

The CDR3 sequence is CASSLDMYTDTQYF. The CDR3 bases are TGTGCCAGCAGCTTAGACATGTACACAGATACGCAGTATTTT. The chain joins TRBV7-8 to TRBJ2-3; D ambiguous. The CDR3 runs to 14 residues. Germline V gene lookup returns CDR1 SGHVS and CDR2 FQNEAQ. Trimming shortened V by 1 base and J by 2 bases, and 7 bases separated the two germline ends.

CDR3 bases: TGTGCCAGCAGTGAACGGGTGAACACTGAAGCTTTCTTT. Its translation is CASSERVNTEAFF. This rearrangement joins TRBV2 to TRBJ1-1; no clear D. This CDR3 has 13 amino acids. CDR1 and CDR2 (germline): SNHLY, FYNNEI. Trimming pared 2 bases from V and 0 bases from J, leaving 4 bases between.

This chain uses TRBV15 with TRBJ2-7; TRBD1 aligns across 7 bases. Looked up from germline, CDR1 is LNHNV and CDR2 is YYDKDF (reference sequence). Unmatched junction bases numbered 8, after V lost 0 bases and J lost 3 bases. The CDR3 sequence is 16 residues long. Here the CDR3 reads CATSRDLVAGGYEQYF. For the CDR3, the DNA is TGTGCCACCAGCAGAGATCTTGTCGCAGGGGGCTACGAGCAGTACTTC.

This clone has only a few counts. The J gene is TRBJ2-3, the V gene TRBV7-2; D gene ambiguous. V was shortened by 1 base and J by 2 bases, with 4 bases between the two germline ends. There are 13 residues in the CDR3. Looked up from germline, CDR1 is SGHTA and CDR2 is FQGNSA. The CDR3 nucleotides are TGTGCCAGCAGCTTAGGAGTCACAGATACGCAGTATTTT. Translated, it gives CASSLGVTDTQYF.

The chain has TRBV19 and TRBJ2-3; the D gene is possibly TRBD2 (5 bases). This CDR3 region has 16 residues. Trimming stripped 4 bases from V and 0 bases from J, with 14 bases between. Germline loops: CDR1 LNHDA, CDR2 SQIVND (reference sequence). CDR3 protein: CASSTWTGISTDTQYF. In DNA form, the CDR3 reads TGTGCCAGTAGTACATGGACTGGAATTAGCACAGATACGCAGTATTTT. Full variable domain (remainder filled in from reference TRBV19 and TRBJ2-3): DGGITQSPKYLFRKEGQNVTLSCEQNLNHDAMYWYRQDPGQGLRLIYYSQIVNDFQKGDIAEGYSVSREKKESFPLTVTSAQKNPTAFYLCASSTWTGISTDTQYFGPGTRLTVL.

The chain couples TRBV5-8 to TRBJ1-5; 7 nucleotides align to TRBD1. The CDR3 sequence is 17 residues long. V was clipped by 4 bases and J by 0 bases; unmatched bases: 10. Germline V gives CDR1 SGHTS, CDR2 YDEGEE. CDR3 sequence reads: CASSIQTGIYSNQPQHF. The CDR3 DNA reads TGTGCCAGCAGCATCCAGACAGGGATCTATAGCAATCAGCCCCAGCATTTT.

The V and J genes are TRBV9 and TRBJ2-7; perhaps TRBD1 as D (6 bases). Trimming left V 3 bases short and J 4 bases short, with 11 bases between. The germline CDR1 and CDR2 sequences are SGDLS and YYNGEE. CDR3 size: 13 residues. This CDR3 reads CASSASQGYEQYF. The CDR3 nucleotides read TGTGCCAGCAGCGCCTCGCAGGGGTACGAGCAGTACTTC.

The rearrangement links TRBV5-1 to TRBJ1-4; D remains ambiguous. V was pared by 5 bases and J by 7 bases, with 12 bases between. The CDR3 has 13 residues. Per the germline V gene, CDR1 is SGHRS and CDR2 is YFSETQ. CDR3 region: CASRVSGIEKLFF. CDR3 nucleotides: TGCGCCAGCAGGGTGAGCGGAATTGAAAAACTGTTTTTT.

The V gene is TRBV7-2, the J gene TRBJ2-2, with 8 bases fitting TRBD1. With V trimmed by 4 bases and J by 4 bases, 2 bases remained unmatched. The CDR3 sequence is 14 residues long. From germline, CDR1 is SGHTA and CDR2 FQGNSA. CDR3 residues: CASSYTGGTGELFF. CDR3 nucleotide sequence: TGTGCCAGCAGCTACACAGGGGGCACCGGGGAGCTGTTTTTT. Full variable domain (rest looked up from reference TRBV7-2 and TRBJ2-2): GAGVSQSPSNKVTEKGKDVELRCDPISGHTALYWYRQSLGQGLEFLIYFQGNSAPDKSGLPSDRFSAERTGGSVSTLTIQRTQQEDSAVYLCASSYTGGTGELFFGEGSRLTVL.

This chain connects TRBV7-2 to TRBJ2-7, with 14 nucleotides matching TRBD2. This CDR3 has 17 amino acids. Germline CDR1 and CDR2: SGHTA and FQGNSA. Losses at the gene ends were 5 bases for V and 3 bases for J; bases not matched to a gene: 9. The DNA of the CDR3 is TGTGCCAGCAGCCCACGATCCGGGACTAGCGGGGGCTACGAGCAGTACTTC. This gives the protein CASSPRSGTSGGYEQYF.

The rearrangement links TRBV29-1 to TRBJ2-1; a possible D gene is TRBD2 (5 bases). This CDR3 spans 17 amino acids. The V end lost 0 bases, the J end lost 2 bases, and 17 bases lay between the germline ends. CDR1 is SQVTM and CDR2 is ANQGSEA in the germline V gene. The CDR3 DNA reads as TGCAGCGTTGAAGATCTTCGGAGCGGCTTGCCCTACAATGAGCAGTTCTTC. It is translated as CSVEDLRSGLPYNEQFF.

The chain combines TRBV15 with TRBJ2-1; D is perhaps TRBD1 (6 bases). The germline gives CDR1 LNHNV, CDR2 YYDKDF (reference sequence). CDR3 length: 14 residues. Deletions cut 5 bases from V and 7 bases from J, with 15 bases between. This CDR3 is CATSLGRGRNEQFF. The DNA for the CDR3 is TGTGCCACCAGCCTCGGCAGGGGAAGGAATGAGCAGTTCTTC.

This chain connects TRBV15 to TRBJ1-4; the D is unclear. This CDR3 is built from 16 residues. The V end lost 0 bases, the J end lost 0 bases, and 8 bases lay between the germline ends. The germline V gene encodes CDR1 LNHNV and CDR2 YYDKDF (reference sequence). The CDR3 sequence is CATSRDQDSTNEKLFF. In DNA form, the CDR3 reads TGTGCCACCAGCAGAGACCAGGACTCAACTAATGAAAAACTGTTTTTT.

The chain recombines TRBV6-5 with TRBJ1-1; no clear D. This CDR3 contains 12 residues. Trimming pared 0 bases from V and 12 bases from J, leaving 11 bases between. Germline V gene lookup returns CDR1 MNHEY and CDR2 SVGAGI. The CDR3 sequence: CASSYSRDKPFF. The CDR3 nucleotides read TGTGCCAGCAGTTACTCGAGAGACAAACCTTTCTTT.

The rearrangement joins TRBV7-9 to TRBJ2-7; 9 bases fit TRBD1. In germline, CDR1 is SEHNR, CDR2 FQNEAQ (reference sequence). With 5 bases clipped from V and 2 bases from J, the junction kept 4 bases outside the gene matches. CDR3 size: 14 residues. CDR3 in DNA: TGTGCCAGCAGCATGGGGACAGGGCCCTACGAGCAGTACTTC. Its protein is CASSMGTGPYEQYF.

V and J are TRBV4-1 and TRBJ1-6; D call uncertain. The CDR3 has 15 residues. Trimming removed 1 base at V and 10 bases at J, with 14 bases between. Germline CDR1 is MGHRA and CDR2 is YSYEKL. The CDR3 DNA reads TGCGCCAGCAGCCAAGGCGGGCTTTTAGGATCACCCCTCCACTTT. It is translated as CASSQGGLLGSPLHF.

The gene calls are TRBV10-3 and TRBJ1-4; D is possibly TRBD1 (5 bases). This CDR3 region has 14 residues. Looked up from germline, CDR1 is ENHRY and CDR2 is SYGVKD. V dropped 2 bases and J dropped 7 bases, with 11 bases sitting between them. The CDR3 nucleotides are TGTGCCATCAGTGAGGGGGCCCCGGGTGAAAAACTGTTTTTT. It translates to CAISEGAPGEKLFF.

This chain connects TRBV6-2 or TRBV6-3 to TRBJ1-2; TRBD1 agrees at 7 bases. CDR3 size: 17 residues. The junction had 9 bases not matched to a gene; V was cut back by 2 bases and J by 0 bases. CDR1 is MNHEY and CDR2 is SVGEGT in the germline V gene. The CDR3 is CASSYIPTGRANYGYTF. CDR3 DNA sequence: TGTGCCAGCAGTTACATACCGACAGGGAGAGCTAACTATGGCTACACCTTC.

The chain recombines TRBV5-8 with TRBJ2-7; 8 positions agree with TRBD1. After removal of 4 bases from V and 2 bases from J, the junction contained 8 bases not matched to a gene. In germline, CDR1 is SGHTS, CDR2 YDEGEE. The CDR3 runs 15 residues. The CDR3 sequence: CASSRSPRGPYEQYF. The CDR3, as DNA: TGTGCCAGCAGCCGCTCCCCCAGGGGGCCCTACGAGCAGTACTTC.

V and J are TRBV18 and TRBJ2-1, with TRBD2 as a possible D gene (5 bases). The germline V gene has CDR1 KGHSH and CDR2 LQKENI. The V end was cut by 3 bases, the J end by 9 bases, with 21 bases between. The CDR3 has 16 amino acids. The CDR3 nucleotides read TGTGCCAGCTCACCCGGTTTAAGTGCCAGCCGGGGTGAGCAGTTCTTC. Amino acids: CASSPGLSASRGEQFF. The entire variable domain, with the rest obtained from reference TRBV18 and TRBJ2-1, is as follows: NAGVMQNPRHLVRRRGQEARLRCSPMKGHSHVYWYRQLPEEGLKFMVYLQKENIIDESGMPKERFSAEFPKEGPSILRIQQVVRGDSAAYFCASSPGLSASRGEQFFGPGTRLTVL.

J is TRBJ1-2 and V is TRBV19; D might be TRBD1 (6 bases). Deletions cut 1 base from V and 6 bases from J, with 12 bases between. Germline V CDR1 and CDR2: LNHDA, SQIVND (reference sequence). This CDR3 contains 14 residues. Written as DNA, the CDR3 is TGTGCCAGTAGTATAGCCCTGACAGGAAATGGCTACACCTTC. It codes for CASSIALTGNGYTF.